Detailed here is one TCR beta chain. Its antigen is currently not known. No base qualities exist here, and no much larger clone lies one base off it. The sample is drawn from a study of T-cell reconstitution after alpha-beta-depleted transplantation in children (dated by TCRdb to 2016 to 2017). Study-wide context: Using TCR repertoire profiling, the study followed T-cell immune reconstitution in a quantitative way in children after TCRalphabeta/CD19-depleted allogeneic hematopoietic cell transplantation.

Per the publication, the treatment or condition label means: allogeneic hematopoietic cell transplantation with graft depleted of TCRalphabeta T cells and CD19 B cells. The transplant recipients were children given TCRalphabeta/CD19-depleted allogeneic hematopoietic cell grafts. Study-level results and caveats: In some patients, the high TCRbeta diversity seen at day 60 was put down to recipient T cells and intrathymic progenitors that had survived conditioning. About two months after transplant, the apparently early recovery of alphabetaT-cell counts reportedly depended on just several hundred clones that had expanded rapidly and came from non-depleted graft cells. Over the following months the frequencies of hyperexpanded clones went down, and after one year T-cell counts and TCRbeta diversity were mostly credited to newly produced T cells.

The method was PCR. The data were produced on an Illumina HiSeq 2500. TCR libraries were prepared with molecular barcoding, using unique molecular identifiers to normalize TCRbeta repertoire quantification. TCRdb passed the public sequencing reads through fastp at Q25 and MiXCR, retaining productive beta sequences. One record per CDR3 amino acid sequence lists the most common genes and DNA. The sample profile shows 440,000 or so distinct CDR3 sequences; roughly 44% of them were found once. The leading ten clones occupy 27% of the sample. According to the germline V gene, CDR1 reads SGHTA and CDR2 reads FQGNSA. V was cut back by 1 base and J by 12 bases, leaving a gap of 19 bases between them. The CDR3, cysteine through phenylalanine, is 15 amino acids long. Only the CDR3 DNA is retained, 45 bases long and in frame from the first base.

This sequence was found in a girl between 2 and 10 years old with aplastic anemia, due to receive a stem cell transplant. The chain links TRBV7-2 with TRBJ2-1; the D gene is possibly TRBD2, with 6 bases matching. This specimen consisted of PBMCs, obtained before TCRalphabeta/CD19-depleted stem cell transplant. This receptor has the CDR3 CASSLVPGVGSRQFF. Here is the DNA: TGTGCCAGCAGCTTAGTGCCGGGAGTAGGATCTCGGCAGTTCTTC.